This T cell receptor (beta chain) was sequenced in a study of Graves' ophthalmopathy and Graves' hyperthyroidism (dated by TCRdb to the late 2010s). Concerning the study at large: Peripheral blood was collected at initial diagnosis, before any treatment. The study used TCR beta repertoire signatures to distinguish Graves' ophthalmopathy from Graves' hyperthyroidism and to predict progression to ophthalmopathy. In total, over 130 blood samples were TCR-sequenced: approximately 42 ophthalmopathy, approximately 80 hyperthyroidism and some 17 hyperthyroidism-to-ophthalmopathy patients. To explore V-J signatures that distinguish ophthalmopathy from hyperthyroidism, a discovery set of about a hundred patients was enrolled, made up of some 41 with ophthalmopathy and 57 with stable hyperthyroidism. For independent validation, a separate cohort was made up of around 18 hyperthyroidism patients plus 17 patients who later progressed from hyperthyroidism to ophthalmopathy. T-cell repertoires of thyroid tissue and blood were compared in several hyperthyroidism patients. Following sampling, methimazole starting at 30 mg daily was administered to hyperthyroidism patients, and high-dose intravenous methylprednisolone was administered to ophthalmopathy patients. The 75 to 100 discovery patients were randomly split 7:3 into training and test sets.

Results the study describes overall, beyond this receptor: Among expanded thyroid clonotypes with frequency above 0.001, most also showed up in blood, which suggests that blood repertoires may reflect the thyroid immune response. In validation, the model predicted ophthalmopathy progression with about 71% sensitivity and roughly 72% specificity; approximately 12 predicted patients were CT-confirmed with GO in a median of about 6.2 months. The 13-signature model separated ophthalmopathy from stable hyperthyroidism with approximately 90% sensitivity and about 81% specificity in cross-validation, and 80%/75% in the test set. No statistical method was used to set the sample size in advance, and the investigators knew which group each participant was assigned to.

The CDR1 and CDR2 encoded by the germline V gene (reference sequence) are DFQATT and SNEGSKA. CDR3 length: 13 amino acids, cysteine to phenylalanine. Only CDR3 DNA is held: 39 bases, read in frame from base 1. V has 3 bases trimmed and J has 5 bases trimmed; junction bases matching no gene number 5. This clonotype came up many times. Its antigen is currently not known. No base quality information exists; no much larger clone differs at one position. For repertoire sequencing, TCR beta CDR3 regions were amplified from RNA transcripts. A first-round RT-PCR used HTBI primers with the Qiagen OneStep RT-PCR kit, followed by a second-round multiplex PCR, size selection and purification. Libraries were sequenced on an Illumina HiSeq2000 using paired-end 100 bp reads. The paper's processing steps were these. SOAPnuke was used for read processing, and reads with adapters, uncalled bases, a mean Phred below 15, or no exact constant-primer or identifier match were discarded. High-quality paired reads were merged with COPE v1.2.5. Each unique nucleotide sequence was treated as a clonotype, and MiTCR v1.1 was used to align the clonotypes to the IMGT TRB V, D and J references. Only V-J combinations with frequency above 0.0001 were analysed, covering around 99% of repertoires. A TCR clonal expansion and chaos score per V-J combination was defined as the ratio of F50 clonal expansion to chaos observed in the TCRdist matrix. Features were reduced by Welch's t-statistics and random forest to around 14 V-J combinations, which fed a naive Bayes classifier. The Morisita-Horn index was used to measure how similar the thyroid and blood repertoires were. The public reads were reanalyzed by TCRdb: fastp trimming at Q25, MiXCR alignment, in-frame beta chains only. Duplicate CDR3 protein sequences are folded into a single record with the most common DNA and genes. TCRdb's processing, not the study's, gives the V and J calls here. Across this sample there are roughly 380,000 distinct CDR3 sequences, with 15% seen only once. The ten top clones hold approximately 7% of the sample.

Hyperthyroidism was considered stable if no progression to ophthalmopathy occurred within 18 months of follow-up. Patients with hyperthyroidism were aged 18 to 65 years, had been newly diagnosed, and had a disease duration of less than 2 months. Patients with other autoimmune diseases, uncontrolled infections, pregnancy or lactation were excluded. Diagnosis relied on clinical symptoms, serum thyroxine, TRAb, thyroid ultrasound and orbital computed tomography. PBMCs were isolated from 7.5 to 10 ml of fresh peripheral blood by Ficoll-Paque density gradient centrifugation. Total RNA was extracted using Trizol reagent, and RNA quality was checked on an Agilent 2100 Bioanalyzer.

The chain couples TRBV20-1 to TRBJ2-5; the junction holds 8 bases that match TRBD2. Specimen: peripheral blood. The receptor was isolated from a woman between 18 and 30 years old with stable Graves' hyperthyroidism. Donor details come from another sample of the same person, matched by shared clones. The CDR3 corresponds to CSASGGAGETQYF. Read as DNA, the sequence is TGCAGTGCTAGCGGGGGGGCGGGTGAGACCCAGTACTTC.